This T cell receptor beta chain originates from a study of T cells in Graves' hyperthyroidism and ophthalmopathy. The study's findings and limits: The majority of expanded thyroid clonotypes above 0.001 also appeared in blood.

CDR3 length equals 16 residues. Germline loops: CDR1 SGHTA, CDR2 FQGTGA. Amplification yielded TCR beta CDR3 regions, with RNA transcripts as the source. TCR CDR3 regions were first amplified by RT-PCR with HTBI primers. TCRdb ran MiXCR on the multiplex PCR reads and lists one entry per CDR3 protein. This table holds over 400,000 distinct CDR3 sequences, over 12% found once. As to this clonotype: Its antigen is not known. Being one base from a much bigger clone, this may be a read error.

On the basis of clinical symptoms, serum thyroxine and TRAb, thyroid ultrasound and orbital computed tomography, diagnoses were made. The sequence was obtained from a young man with Graves' ophthalmopathy. The sample consisted of blood. The V call is TRBV7-3, the J call TRBJ2-2, with 8 bases matching TRBD2. In nucleotides, the CDR3 is TGTGCCAGCAGCTTAAGTATTAGCGGGAACACCAGGGAGCTGTTTTTT. Amino acid sequence: CASSLSISGNTRELFF.